These 9 T cell receptor beta chains came from one sample sequenced in a study of T cell responses to AZD1222 COVID-19 vaccine. Measured with immunoSEQ multiplex PCR; TCRdb has only the in-frame clones, and not every one. The table lists 120,000 or so clones, about nine tenths of them singletons. The source material was peripheral blood, sampled on day 0 of AZD1222 vaccination. Every receptor here comes from an adult in good health.

The chain recombines TRBV7-2 with TRBJ1-4, with D unresolved. This CDR3 is built from 17 residues. CDR1 and CDR2 from the germline V gene are SGHTA and FQGNSA. Deletions cut 2 bases from V and 5 bases from J, with 18 bases between. CDR3 loop: CASSLLLIGQANEKLFF. The CDR3 DNA follows: TGTGCCAGCAGCTTACTCTTGATTGGTCAGGCAAATGAAAAACTGTTTTTT.

The gene calls are TRBV5-5 and TRBJ2-1; 10 nucleotides line up with TRBD1. V shed 0 bases and J 12 bases; nucleotides not matched to a gene: 12. There are 16 residues in the CDR3. Germline assignment: CDR1 SGHKS and CDR2 YYEKEE (reference sequence). The CDR3 DNA reads as TGTGCCAGCAGCTTGGTGTTCGGGACAGGGGCTGGTGGGCAGTTCTTC. Its protein is CASSLVFGTGAGGQFF.

The rearrangement uses TRBV14 and TRBJ2-5; no firm D call. Trimming shortened V by 0 bases and J by 2 bases, and 10 bases separated the two germline ends. The germline gives CDR1 SGHDN, CDR2 FVKESK. The CDR3 loop spans 15 amino acids. CDR3 region: CASSQDQARQETQYF. The CDR3 DNA follows: TGTGCCAGCAGCCAAGATCAGGCCAGACAAGAGACCCAGTACTTC.

The chain couples TRBV28 to TRBJ2-3, with 7 nucleotides matching TRBD1. The CDR3 is 16 residues long. Germline CDR1 MDHEN, CDR2 SYDVKM. Germline trimming cut 5 bases from V and 0 bases from J; bases unmatched to any gene: 8. CDR3 protein: CASSIGTDTSTDTQYF. DNA for the CDR3: TGTGCCAGCAGTATCGGGACAGATACTAGCACAGATACGCAGTATTTT.

The chain is built from TRBV5-4 and TRBJ2-5, with 8 bases aligning to TRBD2. Trimming removed 2 bases from V and 5 bases from J; junction bases left unmatched: 8. In germline, CDR1 is SGHNT, CDR2 YYREEE (reference sequence). The CDR3 has 15 residues. The CDR3 spells CASSFGLAEGETQYF. The DNA of the CDR3 is TGTGCCAGCAGCTTCGGACTAGCAGAGGGGGAGACCCAGTACTTC.

The CDR3 protein is CASSYRLWDEQFF. CDR3 in DNA: TGTGCCAGCAGTTACAGACTATGGGATGAGCAGTTCTTC. The chain employs TRBV6-2 or TRBV6-3 and TRBJ2-1, with D perhaps matching TRBD2 (5 bases). Deletions cut 2 bases from V and 8 bases from J, with 10 bases between. The CDR3 runs 13 residues. The germline gives CDR1 MNHEY, CDR2 SVGEGT.

The CDR3 here is CASSITGELFF. DNA for the CDR3: TGTGCCAGCAGCATAACCGGGGAGCTGTTTTTT. The chain employs TRBV7-9 and TRBJ2-2; D uncertain. Trimming cost V 5 bases and J 5 bases, with 3 bases left between them. The length of the CDR3 is 11 residues. Germline V gives CDR1 SEHNR, CDR2 FQNEAQ (reference sequence).

The V call is TRBV19, the J call TRBJ1-2, with 9 positions matching TRBD1. The CDR3 has 14 amino acids. The V and J ends lost 5 bases and 8 bases, in that order; junction bases with no gene match: 9. CDR1 and CDR2 (germline): LNHDA, SQIVND (reference sequence). The CDR3 is CASSALQGAVGYTF. CDR3 DNA sequence: TGTGCCAGTAGTGCACTACAGGGGGCGGTCGGCTACACCTTC.

This sequence joins TRBV25-1 and TRBJ2-6; weak D call: TRBD1 (6 bases). The CDR3 sequence is 14 residues long. With 7 bases removed from V and 7 bases from J, the gap between germline ends came to 14 bases. Germline-derived CDR1 and CDR2 are MGHDK and SYGVNS. CDR3 sequence reads: CASTNNRDANVLTF. CDR3 in DNA: TGTGCCAGCACTAACAACAGGGACGCCAACGTCCTGACTTTC. Looking up the rest from reference TRBV25-1 and TRBJ2-6 gives the full variable domain: EADIYQTPRYLVIGTGKKITLECSQTMGHDKMYWYQQDPGMELHLIHYSYGVNSTEKGDLSSESTVSRIRTEHFPLTLESARPSHTSQYLCASTNNRDANVLTFGAGSRLTVL.